This TCR beta chain came from a study of OX40 agonist ivuxolimab in advanced cancers. General study results and limits: Averaged across samples, CD8+ T cells carried more expanded clones than CD4+ did. The authors did not determine the antigen specificity of the expanded peripheral T cells.

V shed 3 bases, J shed 1 base, and the junction held 1 base outside the gene matches. CDR1 and CDR2 from the germline V gene are MDHEN and SYDVKM. This CDR3 is 14 amino acids long. Peripheral blood came from all dose cohorts at three timepoints. The protocol was immunoSEQ multiplex PCR, while the TCRdb copy is restricted to in-frame clones and leaves out a portion. The repertoire holds 25,000 to 35,000 clones, around 82% seen once, with 20% to 25% in the top ten. This clone has more than one count but fewer than ten. Its antigen remains unknown. The same CDR3 is also encoded by other DNA sequences in this sample.

This rearrangement joins TRBV28 to TRBJ2-3; 7 nucleotides line up with TRBD2. This clonotype originated in an adult with an advanced solid tumor such as melanoma, head and neck, liver or kidney cancer. The source was CD4+ or CD8+ T cells sorted from blood, collected in a trial of the OX40 agonist ivuxolimab. CDR3 in amino acids: CASSFLAGTDTQYF. The CDR3 DNA reads as TGTGCCAGCAGTTTCCTAGCGGGCACAGATACGCAGTATTTT.